The text below deals with one T cell receptor beta chain. Its specificity is not known. These data originate in a study of T-cell memory formation after mild COVID-19. The overall study: The two donors had largely donor-specific TCR clusters. General study results and limits: Shrinking CD4+ clones were chiefly CM and EM; CD8+ ones were chiefly EMRA. The finding that pre-infection memory included some responding clones suggested that cross-reactive memory joined.

Via MiXCR, TCRdb re-called the 5' RACE reads, giving one row per CDR3 protein. The sample lists hundreds of thousands of distinct CDR3 sequences, less than 25% occurring once. The sequence was obtained from an adult woman who had mild COVID-19 (a few samples of this study predate the infection). Cell type and time point are not known. Sequencing was carried out using PBMCs or a T cell subset sorted from them (not recorded which).

The CDR3 region is CASREESYEQYF. As DNA, the CDR3 is TGCGCCAGCAGGGAGGAGTCCTACGAGCAGTACTTC. J is TRBJ2-7 and V is TRBV5-1; D perhaps matches TRBD2 (5 bases). Trimming took 5 bases from V and 1 from J, leaving 7 bases between them. The CDR3 runs to 12 residues. Germline CDR1 SGHRS, CDR2 YFSETQ.